This TCR beta chain was documented in a study of T cells after posttransplantation cyclophosphamide (dated by TCRdb to about 2016). General notes on the study: The study tracked T cell repertoire reconstitution by TRB sequencing after myeloablative bone marrow transplantation using posttransplantation cyclophosphamide as GVHD prophylaxis. Antigen receptor sequencing was done on samples from roughly 35 PTCy-treated patients and from under 20 related bone marrow donors of those patients. Blood from all 30 or so PTCy patients who had 1-year posttransplant specimens underwent TRB sequencing. TRB sequencing was also done on up to roughly 3 additional blood samples from 2 to 5.2 years after transplant in 3 patients, and on pretransplant blood from a handful of patients. TRA and TRB clonality were tightly correlated in 9 or 10 samples, so subsequent TCR analyses focused on TRB only. Public TRB sequences were searched against a database of over 3,500 sequences associated with responses to pathogens, tumor antigens, self-antigens and alloantigens.

Overall study outcomes, separate from this receptor: Across the roughly 40 patients, TRB clonality was highly associated with recipient CMV seropositivity and CMV reactivation, and diversity with PTCy was similar to that in the CNI/methotrexate controls. The TRB repertoires of T cells infiltrating skin or the GI tract showed only limited overlap with the TRB repertoires found in blood. Donor-recipient similarity was low at 1-2 months but increased during the first year, and donor CD8+ memory clones often dominated later blood repertoires.

Peripheral blood samples were provided by related bone marrow donors on the day of marrow donation. Peripheral blood and bone marrow mononuclear cells were isolated by Ficoll-Hypaque density centrifugation and cryopreserved. The germline V gene provides CDR1 SGHDT and CDR2 YYEEEE. Inclusive of the bounding cysteine and phenylalanine, the CDR3 is 16 residues long. Only CDR3 DNA remains: 48 bases, in frame from the first base. Trimming leaves V shorter by 4 bases and J shorter by 2 bases, with the junction holding 5 bases beyond the gene matches. In its sample, this clone was seen many times. What this receptor recognizes is not known. Per-nucleotide qualities are absent, and no much larger clonotype sits a single base away. TRB sequencing was run on genomic DNA with either the immunoSEQ assay at survey resolution or the hsTCRB kit. The source study handled its data this way. The immunoSEQ software handled initial read processing, and the LymphoSeq R package was used for repertoire analyses. Clonality was computed as 1 minus normalized Shannon entropy, and a Gini coefficient was also calculated for each TRB dataset. To infer phenotypes in unsorted samples, TRB sequences from sorted subsets of the recipient or donor were mapped onto unsorted samples from the same recipient. Imported from immuneACCESS, the table was reduced by TCRdb to in-frame sequences with V and J called. These copies leave out some clones; in studies compared against another copy, an unresolved V gene accounts for under half, and the cause of the remainder is not known. From that table come the V and J calls and clone size; the DNA was used to work out D and trimming. The table shows 25,000 to 30,000 clones here, with no singletons. Together, the top ten hold nearly 1.5% of the sample.

Sequencing was performed on PBMCs. The TCR originated in a man over 45 in good health, CMV-negative, and a related stem cell transplant donor. The chain was built from TRBV5-6 and TRBJ2-3; TRBD2 matches 12 bases in the middle. The CDR3 region: CASSVGLAGYTDTQYF. The sequence in DNA is TGTGCCAGCAGCGTCGGACTAGCGGGGTACACAGATACGCAGTATTTT.